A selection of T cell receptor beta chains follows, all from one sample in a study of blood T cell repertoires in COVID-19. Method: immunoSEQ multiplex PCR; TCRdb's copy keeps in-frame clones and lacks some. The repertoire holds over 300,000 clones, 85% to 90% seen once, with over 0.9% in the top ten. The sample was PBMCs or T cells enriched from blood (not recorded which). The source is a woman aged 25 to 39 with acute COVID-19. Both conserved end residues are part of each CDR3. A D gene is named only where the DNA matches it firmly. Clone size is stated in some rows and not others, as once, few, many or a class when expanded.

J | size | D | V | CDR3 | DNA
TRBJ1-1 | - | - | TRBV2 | CASSERSLNTEAFF | TGTGCCAGCAGTGAAAGGAGCTTGAACACTGAAGCTTTCTTT
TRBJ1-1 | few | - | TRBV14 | CASSLQGGTEAFF | TGTGCCAGCAGCCTGCAGGGAGGGACTGAAGCTTTCTTT
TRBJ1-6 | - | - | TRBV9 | CASSYRDIDSPLHF | TGTGCCAGCAGTTACAGGGATATCGATTCACCCCTCCACTTT
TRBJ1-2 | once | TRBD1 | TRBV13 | CASSFGQGNYGYTF | TGTGCCAGCAGCTTCGGACAGGGTAACTATGGCTACACCTTC
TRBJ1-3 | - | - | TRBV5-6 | CASSSGHLSGNTIYF | TGTGCCAGCAGCTCGGGACACCTCTCTGGAAACACCATATATTTT
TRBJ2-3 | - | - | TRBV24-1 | CATSDFGWTQYF | TGTGCCACCAGTGATTTTGGCTGGACGCAGTATTTT
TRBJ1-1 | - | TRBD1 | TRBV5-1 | CASSLRQGDMNTEAFF | TGCGCCAGCAGCTTGCGGCAGGGGGACATGAACACTGAAGCTTTCTTT
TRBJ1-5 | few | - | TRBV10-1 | CASSDQGQPQHF | TGCGCCAGCAGTGACCAGGGTCAGCCCCAGCATTTT
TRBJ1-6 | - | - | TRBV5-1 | CASSPGGRKSSPLHF | TGCGCCAGCAGCCCTGGCGGGAGGAAGAGTTCACCCCTCCACTTT
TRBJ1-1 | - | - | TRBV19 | CASSTIRGQGNTEAFF | TGTGCCAGTAGTACTATTCGGGGACAAGGGAACACTGAAGCTTTCTTT
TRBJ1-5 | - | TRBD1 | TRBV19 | CASSPGTGGSNQPQHF | TGTGCCAGTAGTCCCGGGACAGGAGGTAGCAATCAGCCCCAGCATTTT
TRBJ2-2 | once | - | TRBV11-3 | CASSLDGDSELFF | TGTGCCAGCAGCTTAGACGGGGATTCGGAGCTGTTTTTT
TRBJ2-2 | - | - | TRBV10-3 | CAISMRQGELFF | TGTGCCATCAGTATGAGGCAAGGGGAGCTGTTTTTT
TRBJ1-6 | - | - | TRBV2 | CAIDIAQGNSPLHF | TGTGCCATTGACATTGCCCAAGGCAATTCACCCCTCCACTTT
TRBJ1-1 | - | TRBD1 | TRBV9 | CASSVAGTGDTEAFF | TGTGCCAGCAGCGTAGCTGGGACAGGGGACACTGAAGCTTTCTTT
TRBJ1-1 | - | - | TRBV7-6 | CASSLQTDMNTEAFF | TGTGCCAGCAGCCTTCAGACAGACATGAACACTGAAGCTTTCTTT
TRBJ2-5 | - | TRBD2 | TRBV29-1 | CSVEGAASGFITQYF | TGCAGCGTTGAAGGTGCGGCTAGCGGGTTTATAACCCAGTACTTC
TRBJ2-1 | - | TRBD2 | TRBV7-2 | CASSLVYGGGARNEQFF | TGTGCCAGCAGCTTAGTGTACGGCGGGGGGGCCCGGAATGAGCAGTTCTTC
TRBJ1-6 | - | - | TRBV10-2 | CASSVSSGGSPLHF | TGCGCCAGCAGTGTGTCGAGTGGGGGCTCACCCCTCCACTTT
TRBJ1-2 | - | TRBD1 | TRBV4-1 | CASSQRGLITGGDNYGYTF | TGCGCCAGCAGCCAAAGGGGGTTGATAACAGGGGGAGATAACTATGGCTACACCTTC
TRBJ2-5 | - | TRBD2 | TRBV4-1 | CASSRNPAGGEETQYF | TGCGCCAGCAGCCGCAACCCAGCGGGGGGGGAAGAGACCCAGTACTTC
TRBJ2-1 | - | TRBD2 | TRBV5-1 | CASSLEVGGLHNEQFF | TGCGCCAGCAGCTTGGAGGTGGGGGGACTACACAATGAGCAGTTCTTC
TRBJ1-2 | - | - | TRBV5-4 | CASSPEAARDYGYTF | TGTGCCAGCAGCCCCGAAGCTGCGAGGGACTATGGCTACACCTTC
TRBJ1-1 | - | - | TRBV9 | CASSGGSEAFF | TGTGCCAGCAGCGGAGGATCGGAAGCTTTCTTT
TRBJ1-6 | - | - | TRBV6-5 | CASSWEGFNSPLHF | TGTGCCAGCAGCTGGGAGGGCTTTAATTCACCCCTCCACTTT
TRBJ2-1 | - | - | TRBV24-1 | CATSDPGQGFNEQFF | TGTGCCACCAGTGACCCTGGGCAGGGTTTCAATGAGCAGTTCTTC
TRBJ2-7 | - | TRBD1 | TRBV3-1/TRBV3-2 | CVSSQGQARIRTYEQYF | TGTGTCAGCAGCCAAGGACAGGCTCGGATACGTACCTACGAGCAGTACTTC
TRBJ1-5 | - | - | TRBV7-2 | CASSPPAGANNQPQHF | TGTGCCAGCAGCCCCCCCGCGGGGGCCAACAATCAGCCCCAGCATTTT
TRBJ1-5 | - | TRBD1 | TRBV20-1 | CSATDRVSNQPQHF | TGCAGTGCTACTGACAGGGTTAGCAATCAGCCCCAGCATTTT